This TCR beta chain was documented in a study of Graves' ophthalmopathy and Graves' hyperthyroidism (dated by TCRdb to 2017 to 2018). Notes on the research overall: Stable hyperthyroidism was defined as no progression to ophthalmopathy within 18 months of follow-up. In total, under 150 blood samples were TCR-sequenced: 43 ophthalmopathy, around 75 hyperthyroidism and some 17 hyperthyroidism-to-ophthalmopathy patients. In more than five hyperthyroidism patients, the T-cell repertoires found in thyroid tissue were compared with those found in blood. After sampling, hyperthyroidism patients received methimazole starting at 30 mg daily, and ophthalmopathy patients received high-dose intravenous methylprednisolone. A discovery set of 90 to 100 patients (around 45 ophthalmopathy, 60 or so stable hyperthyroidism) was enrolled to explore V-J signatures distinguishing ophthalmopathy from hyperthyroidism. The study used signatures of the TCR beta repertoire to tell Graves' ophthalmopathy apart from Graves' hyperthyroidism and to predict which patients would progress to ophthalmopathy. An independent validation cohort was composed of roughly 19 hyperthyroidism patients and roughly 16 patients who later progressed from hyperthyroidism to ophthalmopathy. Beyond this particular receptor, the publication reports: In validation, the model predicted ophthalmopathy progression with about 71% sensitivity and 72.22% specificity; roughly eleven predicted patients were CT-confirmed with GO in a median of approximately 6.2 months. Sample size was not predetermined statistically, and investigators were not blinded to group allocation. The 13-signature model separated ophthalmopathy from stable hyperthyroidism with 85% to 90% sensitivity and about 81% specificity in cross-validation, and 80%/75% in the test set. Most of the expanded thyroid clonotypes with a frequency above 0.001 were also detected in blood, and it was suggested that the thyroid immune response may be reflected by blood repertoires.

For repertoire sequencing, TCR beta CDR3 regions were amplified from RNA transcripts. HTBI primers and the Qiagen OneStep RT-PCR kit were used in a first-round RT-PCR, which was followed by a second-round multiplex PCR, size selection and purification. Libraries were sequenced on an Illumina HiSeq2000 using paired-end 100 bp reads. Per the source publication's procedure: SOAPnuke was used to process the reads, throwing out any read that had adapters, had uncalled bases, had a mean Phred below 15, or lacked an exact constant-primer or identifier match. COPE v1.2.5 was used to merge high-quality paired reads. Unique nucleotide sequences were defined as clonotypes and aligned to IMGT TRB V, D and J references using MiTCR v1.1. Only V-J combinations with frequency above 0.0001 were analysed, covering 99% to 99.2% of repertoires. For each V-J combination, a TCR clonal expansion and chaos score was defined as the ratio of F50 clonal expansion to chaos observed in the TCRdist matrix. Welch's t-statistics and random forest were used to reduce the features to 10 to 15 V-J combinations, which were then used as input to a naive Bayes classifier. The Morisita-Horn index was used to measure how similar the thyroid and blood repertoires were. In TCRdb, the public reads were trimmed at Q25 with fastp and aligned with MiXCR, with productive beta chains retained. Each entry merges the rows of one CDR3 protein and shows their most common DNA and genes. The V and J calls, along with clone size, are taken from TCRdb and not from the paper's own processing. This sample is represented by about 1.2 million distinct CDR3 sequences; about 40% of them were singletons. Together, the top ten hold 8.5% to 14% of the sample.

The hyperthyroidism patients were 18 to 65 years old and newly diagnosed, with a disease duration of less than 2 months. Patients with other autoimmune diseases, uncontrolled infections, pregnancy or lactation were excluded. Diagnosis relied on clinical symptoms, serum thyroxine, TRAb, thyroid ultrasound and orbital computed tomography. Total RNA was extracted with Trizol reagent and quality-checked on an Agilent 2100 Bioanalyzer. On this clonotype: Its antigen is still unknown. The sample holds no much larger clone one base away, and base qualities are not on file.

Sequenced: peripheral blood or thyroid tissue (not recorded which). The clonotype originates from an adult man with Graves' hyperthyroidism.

The DNA sequence is as follows: TGTGCCAGCAAGGCGTACGGAATCCAAGAGACCCAGTACTTC. Its translation reads: CASKAYGIQETQYF. The rearrangement combines TRBV6-2 or TRBV6-3 with TRBJ2-5, with the D gene too uncertain to name. Trimming takes 7 bases from V and 1 base from J, and the germline ends sit 13 bases apart. The CDR3 holds 14 amino acids from the cysteine to the phenylalanine. The only DNA kept is the CDR3, 42 bases in frame from the first base. CDR1 and CDR2 are drawn from the germline V gene: MNHEY, SVGEGT.